A single sample gave rise to the 8 T cell receptor beta chains below, sequenced in a study of response to subunit inactivated influenza vaccine. TCRdb fed the RT-PCR reads into MiXCR, producing one record per CDR3 protein. The profile shows some 850,000 distinct CDR3 sequences, about 18% of them singletons. Sequencing used PBMCs from blood, obtained more than 4 days after vaccination. The receptors originated from a man aged 45-65 years who received an inactivated influenza vaccine.

This clonotype was counted a few times. The chain is built from TRBV7-2 and TRBJ2-4, with no clear D. This CDR3 has 15 residues. The V gene's germline CDR1 is SGHTA and CDR2 FQGNSA. V was trimmed by 4 bases and J by 8 bases, leaving 18 bases between them. CDR3 amino acids: CASSSPDSAGHIQYF. Here the CDR3 DNA reads TGTGCCAGCAGCTCCCCGGATTCGGCCGGACACATTCAGTACTTC.

This clonotype showed up just once. This chain joins TRBV9 and TRBJ2-5, with D uncertain. V lost 0 bases, J lost 1 base, and 7 bases lay in between. Germline V lookup: CDR1 SGDLS, CDR2 YYNGEE. CDR3 length equals 14 residues. The CDR3 nucleotides are TGTGCCAGCAGCGTAGCTGGCAGCCAAGAGACCCAGTACTTC. It encodes CASSVAGSQETQYF.

This clonotype has just a few counts. The chain joins TRBV5-1 to TRBJ2-2; 9 bases agree with TRBD2. This CDR3 has 15 residues. The trim removed 7 bases at V and 1 base at J, leaving 5 bases unmatched. CDR1 is SGHRS and CDR2 is YFSETQ in the germline V gene. The CDR3 region is CASAPTSGNTGELFF. DNA for the CDR3: TGCGCCAGCGCCCCGACTAGCGGGAACACCGGGGAGCTGTTTTTT.

V and J are TRBV12-3 or TRBV12-4 and TRBJ2-5, with TRBD2 as a possible D gene (6 bases). Trimming took 3 bases from V and 4 from J, leaving 12 bases between them. The CDR3 has 14 residues. CDR3: CASSFGGFVETQYF. The CDR3 nucleotides read TGTGCCAGCAGTTTCGGGGGTTTCGTAGAGACCCAGTACTTC.

This clonotype was observed a few times. The chain has TRBV7-9 and TRBJ2-1; D is perhaps TRBD2 (6 bases). V was cut by 2 bases and J by 3 bases, with 11 bases left in between. The CDR3 runs 15 residues. Germline lookup yields CDR1 SEHNR and CDR2 FQNEAQ (reference sequence). As DNA, the CDR3 is TGTGCCAGCAGCTTACCCGCGGGGCGCTACAATGAGCAGTTCTTC. It translates to CASSLPAGRYNEQFF.

The chain links TRBV7-2 to TRBJ1-2; 8 nucleotides agree with TRBD1. V was pared by 2 bases and J by 8 bases, with 7 bases of the junction left unmatched. The CDR3 is 14 amino acids. The germline V gene encodes CDR1 SGHTA and CDR2 FQGNSA. CDR3 DNA sequence: TGTGCCAGCAGCTTACAGGGGGCGACACACGGCTACACCTTC. Residues: CASSLQGATHGYTF.

CDR3 coding DNA: TGTGCCAGCGATAGCGGGCAAGGGGGAGAGACCCAGTACTTC. Encoded protein: CASDSGQGGETQYF. This chain links TRBV7-9 with TRBJ2-5, with D maybe TRBD2 (7 bases). V was trimmed by 8 bases and J by 4 bases, leaving 17 bases between them. The CDR3 is 14 residues long. Germline V gene data show CDR1 as SEHNR and CDR2 as FQNEAQ (reference sequence).

The chain uses TRBV24-1 and TRBJ2-2; 11 positions agree with TRBD2. CDR1 KGHDR and CDR2 SFDVKD come from the germline V gene. The CDR3 has 17 residues. J gave up 5 bases and V 0 bases, and 4 bases lay outside the gene matches. The DNA of the CDR3 is TGTGCCACCAGTGATTTGCTTACTAGCGGGGGAACCGGGGAGCTGTTTTTT. Protein product: CATSDLLTSGGTGELFF.